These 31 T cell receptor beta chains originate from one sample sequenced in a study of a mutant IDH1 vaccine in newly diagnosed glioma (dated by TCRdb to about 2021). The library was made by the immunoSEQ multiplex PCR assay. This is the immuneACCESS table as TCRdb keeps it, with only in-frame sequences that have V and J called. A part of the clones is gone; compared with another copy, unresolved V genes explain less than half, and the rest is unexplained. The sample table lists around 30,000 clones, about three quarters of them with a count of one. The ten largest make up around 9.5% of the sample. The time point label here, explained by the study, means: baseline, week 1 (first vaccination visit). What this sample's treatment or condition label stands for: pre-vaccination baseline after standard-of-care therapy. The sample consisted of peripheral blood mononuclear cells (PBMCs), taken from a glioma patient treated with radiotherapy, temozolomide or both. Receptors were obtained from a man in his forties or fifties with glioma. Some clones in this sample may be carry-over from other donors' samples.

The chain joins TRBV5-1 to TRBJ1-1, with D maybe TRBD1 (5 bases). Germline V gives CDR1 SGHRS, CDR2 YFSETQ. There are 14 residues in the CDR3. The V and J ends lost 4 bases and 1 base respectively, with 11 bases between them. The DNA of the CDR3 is TGCGCCAGCAGCGGTCCTGGGGGGAACACTGAAGCTTTCTTT. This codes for CASSGPGGNTEAFF. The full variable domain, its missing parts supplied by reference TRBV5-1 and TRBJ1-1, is KAGVTQTPRYLIKTRGQQVTLSCSPISGHRSVSWYQQTPGQGLQFLFEYFSETQRNKGNFPGRFSGRQFSNSRSEMNVSTLELGDSALYLCASSGPGGNTEAFFGQGTRLTVV.

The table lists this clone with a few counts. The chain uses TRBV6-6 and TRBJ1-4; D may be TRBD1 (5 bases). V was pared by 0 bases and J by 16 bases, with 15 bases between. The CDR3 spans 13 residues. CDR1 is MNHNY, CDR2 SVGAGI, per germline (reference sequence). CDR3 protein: CASSYSTRDERFF. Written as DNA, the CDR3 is TGTGCCAGCAGTTACTCGACCAGGGACGAACGGTTTTTT.

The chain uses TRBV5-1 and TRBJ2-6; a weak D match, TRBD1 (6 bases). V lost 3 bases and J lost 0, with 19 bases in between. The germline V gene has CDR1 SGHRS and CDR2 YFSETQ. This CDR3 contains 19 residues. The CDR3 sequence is CASSSTLDSGFSGANVLTF. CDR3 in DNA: TGCGCCAGCAGCTCCACCTTGGACAGCGGATTCTCTGGGGCCAACGTCCTGACTTTC.

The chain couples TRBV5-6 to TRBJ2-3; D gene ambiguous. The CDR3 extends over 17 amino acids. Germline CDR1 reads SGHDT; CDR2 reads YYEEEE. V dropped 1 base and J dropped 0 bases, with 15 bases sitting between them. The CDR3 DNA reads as TGTGCCAGCAGCTTGTTGGACCGAAAGCCTAGCACAGATACGCAGTATTTT. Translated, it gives CASSLLDRKPSTDTQYF.

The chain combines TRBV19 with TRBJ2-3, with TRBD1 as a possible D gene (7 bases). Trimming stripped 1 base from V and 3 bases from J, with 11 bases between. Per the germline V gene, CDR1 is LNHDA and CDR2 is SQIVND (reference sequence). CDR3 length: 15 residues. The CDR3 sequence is CASSIVAGGTDTQYF. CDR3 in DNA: TGTGCCAGTAGTATAGTGGCAGGGGGGACAGATACGCAGTATTTT.

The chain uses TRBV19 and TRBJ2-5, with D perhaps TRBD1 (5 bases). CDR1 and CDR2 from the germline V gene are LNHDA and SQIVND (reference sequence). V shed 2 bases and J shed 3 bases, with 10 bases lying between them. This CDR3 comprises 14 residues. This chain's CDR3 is CASSIIGAEETQYF. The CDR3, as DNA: TGTGCCAGTAGTATAATAGGGGCTGAAGAGACCCAGTACTTC. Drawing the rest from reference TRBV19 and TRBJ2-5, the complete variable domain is DGGITQSPKYLFRKEGQNVTLSCEQNLNHDAMYWYRQDPGQGLRLIYYSQIVNDFQKGDIAEGYSVSREKKESFPLTVTSAQKNPTAFYLCASSIIGAEETQYFGPGTRLLVL.

The CDR3 coding sequence is TGCAGTGCGCAGTGGGTGGCCACGCAGTATTTT. The encoded protein is CSAQWVATQYF. The J gene is TRBJ2-3, the V gene TRBV20-1, with D unresolved. The CDR3 spans 11 residues. V was cut by 6 bases and J by 9 bases, with 13 bases left in between. Germline V gene sequence: CDR1 DFQATT, CDR2 SNEGSKA (reference sequence).

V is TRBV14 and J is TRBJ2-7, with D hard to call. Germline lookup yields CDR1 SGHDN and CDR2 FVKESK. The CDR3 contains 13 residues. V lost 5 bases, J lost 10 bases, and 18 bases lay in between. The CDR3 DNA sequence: TGTGCCAGCAGCATCCCCGGTCCCTCTCGACAGTACTTC. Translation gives CASSIPGPSRQYF.

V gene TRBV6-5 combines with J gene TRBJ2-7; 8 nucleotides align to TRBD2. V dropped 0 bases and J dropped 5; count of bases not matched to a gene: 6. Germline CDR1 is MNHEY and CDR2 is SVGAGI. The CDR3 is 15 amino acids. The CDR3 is CASSYSESGSNEQYF. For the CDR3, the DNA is TGTGCCAGCAGTTACTCGGAGAGCGGGAGCAACGAGCAGTACTTC.

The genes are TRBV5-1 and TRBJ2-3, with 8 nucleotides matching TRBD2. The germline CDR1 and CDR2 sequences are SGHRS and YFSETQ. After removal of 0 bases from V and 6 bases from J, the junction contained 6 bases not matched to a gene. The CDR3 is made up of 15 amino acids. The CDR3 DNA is TGCGCCAGCAGCTTGGATCCAGCGGGAGTGGATACGCAGTATTTT. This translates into CASSLDPAGVDTQYF.

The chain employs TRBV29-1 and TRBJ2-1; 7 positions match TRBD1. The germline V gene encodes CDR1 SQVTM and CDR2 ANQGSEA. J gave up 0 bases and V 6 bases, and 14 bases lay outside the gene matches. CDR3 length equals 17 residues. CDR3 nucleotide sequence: TGCAGCGTCACCCCTTGGGGGACAGTGAGCTCCTACAATGAGCAGTTCTTC. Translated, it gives CSVTPWGTVSSYNEQFF.

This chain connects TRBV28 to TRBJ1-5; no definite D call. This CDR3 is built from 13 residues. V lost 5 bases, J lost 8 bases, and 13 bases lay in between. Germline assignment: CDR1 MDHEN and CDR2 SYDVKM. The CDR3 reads CASSDILDKPQHF. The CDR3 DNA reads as TGTGCCAGCAGTGACATACTCGATAAGCCCCAGCATTTT.

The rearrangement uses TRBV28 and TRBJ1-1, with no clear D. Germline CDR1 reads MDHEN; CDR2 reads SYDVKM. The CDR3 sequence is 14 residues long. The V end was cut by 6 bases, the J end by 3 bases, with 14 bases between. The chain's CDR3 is CASSPRGPYTEAFF. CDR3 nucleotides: TGTGCCAGCAGCCCTAGAGGCCCTTACACTGAAGCTTTCTTT.

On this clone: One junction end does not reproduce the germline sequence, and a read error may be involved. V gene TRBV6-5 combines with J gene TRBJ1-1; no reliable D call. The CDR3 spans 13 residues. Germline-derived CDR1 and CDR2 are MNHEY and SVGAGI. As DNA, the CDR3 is TGTGCCAGCAGCTTCGGTTGGAACACTGAAACTTTCTTT. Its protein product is CASSFGWNTETFF.

The CDR3 DNA reads TGCGCCAGCAGCTTGGGAGTTGATAATTCACCCCTCCACTTT. Translating it yields CASSLGVDNSPLHF. The chain uses TRBV5-1 and TRBJ1-6; no reliable D call. CDR3 size: 14 residues. Trimming removed 0 bases from V and 5 bases from J, with 6 bases in between. From germline, CDR1 is SGHRS and CDR2 YFSETQ.

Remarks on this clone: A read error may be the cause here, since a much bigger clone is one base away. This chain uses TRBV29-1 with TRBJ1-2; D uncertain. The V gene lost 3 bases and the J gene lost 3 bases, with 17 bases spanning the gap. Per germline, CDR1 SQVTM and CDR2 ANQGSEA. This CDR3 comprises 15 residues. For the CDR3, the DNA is TGCAGCGTTGAGATTGACGGTCTGCGACACTATGGCTACACCTTC. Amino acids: CSVEIDGLRHYGYTF.

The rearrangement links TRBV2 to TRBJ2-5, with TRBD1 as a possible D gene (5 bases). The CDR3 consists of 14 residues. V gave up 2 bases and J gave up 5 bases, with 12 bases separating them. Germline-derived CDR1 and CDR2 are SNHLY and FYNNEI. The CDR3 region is CASSERYRGETQYF. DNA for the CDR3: TGTGCCAGCAGTGAACGGTATAGGGGTGAGACCCAGTACTTC. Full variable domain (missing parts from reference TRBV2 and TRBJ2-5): EPEVTQTPSHQVTQMGQEVILRCVPISNHLYFYWYRQILGQKVEFLVSFYNNEISEKSEIFDDQFSVERPDGSNFTLKIRSTKLEDSAMYFCASSERYRGETQYFGPGTRLLVL.

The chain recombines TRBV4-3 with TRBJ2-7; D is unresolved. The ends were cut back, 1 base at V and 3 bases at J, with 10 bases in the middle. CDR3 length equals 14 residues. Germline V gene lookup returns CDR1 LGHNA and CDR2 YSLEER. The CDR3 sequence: CASSQGAVVYEQYF. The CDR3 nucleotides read TGCGCCAGCAGCCAAGGCGCCGTAGTCTACGAGCAGTACTTC.

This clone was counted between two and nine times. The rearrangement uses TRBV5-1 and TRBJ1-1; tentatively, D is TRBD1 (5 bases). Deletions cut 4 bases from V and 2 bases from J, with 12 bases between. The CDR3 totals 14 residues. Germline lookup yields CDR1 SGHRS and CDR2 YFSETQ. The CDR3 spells CASSRDPENTEAFF. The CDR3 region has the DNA TGCGCCAGCAGCAGGGACCCAGAAAACACTGAAGCTTTCTTT.

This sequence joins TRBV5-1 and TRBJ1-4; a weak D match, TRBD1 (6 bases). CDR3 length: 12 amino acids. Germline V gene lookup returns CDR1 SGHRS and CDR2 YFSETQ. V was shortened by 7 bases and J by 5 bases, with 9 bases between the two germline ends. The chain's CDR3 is CASAGANEKLFF. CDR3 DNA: TGCGCCAGCGCGGGGGCGAATGAAAAACTGTTTTTT. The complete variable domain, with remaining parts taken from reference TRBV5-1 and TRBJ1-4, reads KAGVTQTPRYLIKTRGQQVTLSCSPISGHRSVSWYQQTPGQGLQFLFEYFSETQRNKGNFPGRFSGRQFSNSRSEMNVSTLELGDSALYLCASAGANEKLFFGSGTQLSVL.

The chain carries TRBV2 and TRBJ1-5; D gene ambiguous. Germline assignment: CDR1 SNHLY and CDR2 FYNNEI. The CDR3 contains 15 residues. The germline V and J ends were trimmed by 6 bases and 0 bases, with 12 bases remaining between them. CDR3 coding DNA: TGTGCCAGCAGGACGGCAGAGTATAGCAATCAGCCCCAGCATTTT. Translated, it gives CASRTAEYSNQPQHF.

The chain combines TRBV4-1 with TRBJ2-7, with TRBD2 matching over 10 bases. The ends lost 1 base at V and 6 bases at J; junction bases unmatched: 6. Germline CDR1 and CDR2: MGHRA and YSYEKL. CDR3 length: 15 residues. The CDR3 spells CASSQVAAGGGEQYF. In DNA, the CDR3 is TGCGCCAGCAGCCAAGTCGCAGCGGGAGGGGGCGAGCAGTACTTC.

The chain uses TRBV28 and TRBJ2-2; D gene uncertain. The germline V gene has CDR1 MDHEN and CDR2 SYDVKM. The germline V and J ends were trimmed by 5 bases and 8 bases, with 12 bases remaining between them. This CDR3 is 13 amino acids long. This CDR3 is CASSPLEDGELFF. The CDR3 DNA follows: TGTGCCAGCAGTCCCCTTGAGGATGGGGAGCTGTTTTTT. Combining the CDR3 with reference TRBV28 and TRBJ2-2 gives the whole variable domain DVKVTQSSRYLVKRTGEKVFLECVQDMDHENMFWYRQDPGLGLRLIYFSYDVKMKEKGDIPEGYSVSREKKERFSLILESASTNQTSMYLCASSPLEDGELFFGEGSRLTVL.

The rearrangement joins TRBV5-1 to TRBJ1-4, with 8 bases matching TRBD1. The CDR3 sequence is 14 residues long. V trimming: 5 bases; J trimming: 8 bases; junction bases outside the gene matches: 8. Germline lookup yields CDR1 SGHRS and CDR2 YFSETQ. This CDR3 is CASRAGTGNEKLFF. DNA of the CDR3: TGCGCCAGCAGGGCCGGGACAGGAAACGAAAAACTGTTTTTT.

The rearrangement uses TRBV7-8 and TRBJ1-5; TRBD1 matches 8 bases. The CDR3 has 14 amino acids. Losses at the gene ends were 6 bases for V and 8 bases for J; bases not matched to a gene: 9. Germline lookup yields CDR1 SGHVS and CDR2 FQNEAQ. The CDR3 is CASSFRTGIKPQHF. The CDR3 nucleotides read TGTGCCAGCAGTTTTCGGACAGGGATAAAGCCCCAGCATTTT.

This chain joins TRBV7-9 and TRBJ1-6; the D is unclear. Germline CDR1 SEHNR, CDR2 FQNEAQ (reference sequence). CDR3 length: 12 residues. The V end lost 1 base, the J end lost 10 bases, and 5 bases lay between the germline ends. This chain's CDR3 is CASSLEGSPLHF. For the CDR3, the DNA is TGTGCCAGCAGCTTAGAAGGATCACCCCTCCACTTT.

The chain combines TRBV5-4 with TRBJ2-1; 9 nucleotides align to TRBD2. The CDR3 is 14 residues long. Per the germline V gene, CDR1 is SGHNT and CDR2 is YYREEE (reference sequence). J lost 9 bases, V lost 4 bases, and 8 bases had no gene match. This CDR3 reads CASSLSGGYGEQFF. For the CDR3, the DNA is TGTGCCAGCAGCCTCAGCGGGGGGTACGGTGAGCAGTTCTTC.

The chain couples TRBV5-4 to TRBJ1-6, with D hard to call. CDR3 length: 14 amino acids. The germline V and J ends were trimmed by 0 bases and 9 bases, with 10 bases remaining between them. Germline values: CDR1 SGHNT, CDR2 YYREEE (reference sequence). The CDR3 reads CASSLEVGFSPLHF. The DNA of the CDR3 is TGTGCCAGCAGCTTGGAGGTCGGGTTTTCACCCCTCCACTTT.

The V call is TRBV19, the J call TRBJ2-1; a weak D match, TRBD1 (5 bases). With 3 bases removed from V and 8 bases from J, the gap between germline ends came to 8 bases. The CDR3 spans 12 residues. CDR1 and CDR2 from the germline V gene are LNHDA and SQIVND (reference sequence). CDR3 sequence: CASSMAGHEQFF. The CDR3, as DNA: TGTGCCAGTAGTATGGCAGGGCATGAGCAGTTCTTC.

The CDR3 DNA reads as TGTGTCTCAGGGGGGGCCTACAATGAGCAGTTCTTC. Protein sequence: CVSGGAYNEQFF. The chain is built from TRBV7-9 and TRBJ2-1, with D perhaps assigned TRBD1 or TRBD2 (7 bases each). This CDR3 is 12 amino acids long. Per the germline V gene, CDR1 is SEHNR and CDR2 is FQNEAQ (reference sequence).

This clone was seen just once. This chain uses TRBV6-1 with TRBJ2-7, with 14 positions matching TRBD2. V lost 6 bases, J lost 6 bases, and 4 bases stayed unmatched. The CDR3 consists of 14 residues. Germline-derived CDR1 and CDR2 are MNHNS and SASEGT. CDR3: CASRGLAGGGEQYF. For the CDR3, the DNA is TGTGCCAGCAGAGGACTAGCGGGGGGCGGCGAGCAGTACTTC.